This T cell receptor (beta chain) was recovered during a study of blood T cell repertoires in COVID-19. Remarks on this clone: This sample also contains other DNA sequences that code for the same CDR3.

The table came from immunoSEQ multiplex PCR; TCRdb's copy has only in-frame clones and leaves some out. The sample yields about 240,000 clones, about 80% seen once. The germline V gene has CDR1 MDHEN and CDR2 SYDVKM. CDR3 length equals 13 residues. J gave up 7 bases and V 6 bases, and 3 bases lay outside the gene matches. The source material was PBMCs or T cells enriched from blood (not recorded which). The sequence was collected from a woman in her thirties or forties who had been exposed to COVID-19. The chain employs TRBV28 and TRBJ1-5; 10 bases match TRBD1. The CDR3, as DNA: TGTGCCAGCAGCCCGACAGGGGGCCAGCCCCAGCATTTT. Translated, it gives CASSPTGGQPQHF.